Sequencing of this TCR beta chain was carried out in a study of CD8 T cells in ankylosing spondylitis. The study's findings and limits: Clones that were linked to disease were CD8+ and were relatively rare in peripheral blood.

About this clonotype: Its antigen is unknown.

The CDR3 runs 15 residues. From germline, CDR1 is SEHNR and CDR2 FQNEAQ (reference sequence). The J segment lost 0 bases and the V segment lost 3 bases, leaving 5 bases of the junction unmatched. Via MiXCR, TCRdb re-called the 5' RACE reads, giving one row per CDR3 protein. Of around 150,000 distinct CDR3 sequences detected, under 55% appear once; the ten largest clones hold about 16%. This chain links TRBV7-9 with TRBJ2-7, with 7 bases matching TRBD2. The sample was synovial fluid, either unsorted or a sorted T cell fraction (not recorded which). This clonotype was obtained from a male donor with ankylosing spondylitis. CDR3: CASSFLLAPSYEQYF. CDR3 DNA: TGTGCCAGCAGCTTCTTACTAGCGCCCTCCTACGAGCAGTACTTC.